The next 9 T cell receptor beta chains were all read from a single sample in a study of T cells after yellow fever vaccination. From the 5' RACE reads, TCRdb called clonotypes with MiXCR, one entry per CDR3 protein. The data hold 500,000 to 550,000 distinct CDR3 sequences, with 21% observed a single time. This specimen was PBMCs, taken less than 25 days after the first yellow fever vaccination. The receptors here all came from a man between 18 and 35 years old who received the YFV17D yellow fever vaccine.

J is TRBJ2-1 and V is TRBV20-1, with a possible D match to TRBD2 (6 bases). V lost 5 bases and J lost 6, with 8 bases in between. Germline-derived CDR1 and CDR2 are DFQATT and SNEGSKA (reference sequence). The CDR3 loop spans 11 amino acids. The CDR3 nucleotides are TGCAGTGCTCGGGGGTTCAATGAGCAGTTCTTC. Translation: CSARGFNEQFF.

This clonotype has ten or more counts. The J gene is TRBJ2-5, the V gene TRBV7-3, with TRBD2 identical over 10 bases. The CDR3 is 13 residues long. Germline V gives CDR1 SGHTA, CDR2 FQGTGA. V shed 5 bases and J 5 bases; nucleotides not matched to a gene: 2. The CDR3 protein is CASSPAGGETQYF. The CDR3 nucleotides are TGTGCCAGCAGCCCAGCGGGGGGGGAGACCCAGTACTTC.

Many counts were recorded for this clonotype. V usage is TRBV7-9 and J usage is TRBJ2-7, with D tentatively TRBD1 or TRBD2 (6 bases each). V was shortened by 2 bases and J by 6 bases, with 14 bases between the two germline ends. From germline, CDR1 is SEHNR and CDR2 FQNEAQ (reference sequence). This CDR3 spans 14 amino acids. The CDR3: CASSLIGGGTEQYV. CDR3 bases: TGTGCCAGCAGCTTAATCGGAGGGGGTACCGAGCAGTACGTC.

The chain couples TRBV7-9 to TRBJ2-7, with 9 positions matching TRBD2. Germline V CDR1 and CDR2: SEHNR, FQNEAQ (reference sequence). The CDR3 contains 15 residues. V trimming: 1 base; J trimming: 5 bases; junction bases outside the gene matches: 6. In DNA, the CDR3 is TGTGCCAGCAGCTTAGTAGCGGGGGAATCCCACGAGCAGTACTTC. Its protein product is CASSLVAGESHEQYF.

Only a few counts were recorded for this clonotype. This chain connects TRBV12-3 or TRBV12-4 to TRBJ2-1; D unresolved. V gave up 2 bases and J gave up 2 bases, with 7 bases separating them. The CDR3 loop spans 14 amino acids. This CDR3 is CASSLRVPYNEQFF. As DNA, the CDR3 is TGTGCCAGCAGTTTAAGGGTCCCCTACAATGAGCAGTTCTTC.

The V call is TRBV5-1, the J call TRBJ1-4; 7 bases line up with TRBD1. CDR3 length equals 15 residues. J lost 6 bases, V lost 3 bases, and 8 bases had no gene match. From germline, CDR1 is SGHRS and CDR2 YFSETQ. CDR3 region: CASSYGTALDEKLFF. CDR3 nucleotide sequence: TGCGCCAGCAGCTACGGGACAGCCCTGGATGAAAAACTGTTTTTT.

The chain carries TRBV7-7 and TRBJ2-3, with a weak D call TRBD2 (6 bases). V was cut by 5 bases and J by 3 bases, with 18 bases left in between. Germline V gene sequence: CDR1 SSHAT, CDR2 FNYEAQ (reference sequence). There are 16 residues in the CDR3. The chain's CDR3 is CASSPIEGRETDTQYF. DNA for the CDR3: TGTGCCAGCAGCCCCATCGAGGGCCGGGAGACAGATACGCAGTATTTT.

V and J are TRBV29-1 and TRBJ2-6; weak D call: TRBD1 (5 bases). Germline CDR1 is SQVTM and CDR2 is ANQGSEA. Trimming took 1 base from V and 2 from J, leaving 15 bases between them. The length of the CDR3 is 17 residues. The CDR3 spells CSVEGIRDGAGANVLTF. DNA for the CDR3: TGCAGCGTTGAAGGCATCAGGGATGGCGCTGGGGCCAACGTCCTGACTTTC.

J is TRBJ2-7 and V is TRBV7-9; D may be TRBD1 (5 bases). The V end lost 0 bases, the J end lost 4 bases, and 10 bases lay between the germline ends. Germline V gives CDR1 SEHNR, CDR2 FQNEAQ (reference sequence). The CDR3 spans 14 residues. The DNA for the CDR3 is TGTGCCAGCAGCTTAGCGCCAAGGGGTTACGAGCAGTACTTC. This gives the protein CASSLAPRGYEQYF.